The clone carrying this TCR beta chain was recorded a few times. This sample was taken from a study of blood T cell repertoires in COVID-19. Study in general: T cells, B-cell-depleted T cells, or PBMCs supplied cDNA or gDNA.

Trimming cost V 2 bases and J 4 bases; bases outside gene matches: 2. The CDR3 has 13 amino acids. CDR1 is SGHRS and CDR2 is YFSETQ in the germline V gene. Sequencing was performed with immunoSEQ multiplex PCR; in TCRdb, only in-frame clones are kept and a portion is missing. The sample holds about 240,000 clones, about nine tenths seen once. The source material was peripheral blood. The gene calls are TRBV5-1 and TRBJ1-2; 7 bases are shared with TRBD1. The sequence derives from a man between 60 and 75 years old with acute or convalescent COVID-19. The CDR3 DNA reads as TGCGCCAGCAGCTTCCCAGGGGGCTATGGCTACACCTTC. It codes for CASSFPGGYGYTF.